The 2 T cell receptor beta chains below all came from one sample that was sequenced in a study of beta chain features in type 1 diabetes. Every bit of the isolated RNA underwent reverse transcription, so sequencing read expressed TCRB transcripts. Here immunoSEQ multiplex PCR was the method, and the copy in TCRdb shows in-frame clones only, minus some. Of under 350,000 clones listed, roughly an eighth are singletons. Regarding the study as a whole: Moderate but significant shortening of TCRB CDR3s was recorded in all four CD4+ subsets from Type 1 diabetes patients.

Their cognate antigens are unknown. Sequenced: naive CD4+ T cells from blood. These receptors all come from a man between 25 and 39 years old with type 1 diabetes.

This clone was recorded a few times. This chain uses TRBV19 with TRBJ2-5; TRBD1 matches at 7 bases. The length of the CDR3 is 14 residues. The ends lost 6 bases at V and 4 bases at J; junction bases unmatched: 8. In germline, CDR1 is LNHDA, CDR2 SQIVND (reference sequence). The DNA of the CDR3 is TGTGCCAGTAGCCCAGACAGGGTAGGAGAGACCCAGTACTTC. Protein: CASSPDRVGETQYF.

Only a few counts were recorded for this clone. The chain employs TRBV7-2 and TRBJ1-1; the D gene is possibly TRBD1 (5 bases). CDR1 is SGHTA and CDR2 is FQGNSA in the germline V gene. Trimming pared 3 bases from V and 1 base from J, leaving 12 bases between. CDR3 length: 15 amino acids. This chain's CDR3 is CASSFRAGWNTEAFF. CDR3 in DNA: TGTGCCAGCAGCTTCCGGGCAGGGTGGAACACTGAAGCTTTCTTT.